One and the same sample provided the 10 T cell receptor beta chains below, sequenced in a study of cytomegalovirus exposure and HLA in healthy donors. The study ran its PCR with 60 Vbeta and 13 Jbeta primers. Sequencing was performed with immunoSEQ multiplex PCR; in TCRdb, only in-frame clones are kept and a portion is missing. Of under 200,000 clones listed, around 75% are singletons. The sample taken for sequencing was PBMCs. The receptor source for this set is a woman between 25 and 40 years old in good health and CMV-seronegative.

The J gene is TRBJ1-5, the V gene TRBV2; D might be TRBD1 (6 bases). There are 15 residues in the CDR3. Per germline, CDR1 SNHLY and CDR2 FYNNEI. The germline V and J ends were trimmed by 5 bases and 0 bases, with 11 bases remaining between them. DNA for the CDR3: TGTGCCAGCAGTCAAACAGGGAATAGCAATCAGCCCCAGCATTTT. Its translation: CASSQTGNSNQPQHF.

This clone came up a few times. The rearrangement links TRBV6-5 to TRBJ2-7; D is undetermined. Trimming took off 2 bases at V and 2 bases at J, with 16 bases between the two ends. The CDR3 runs 16 residues. Germline CDR1 MNHEY, CDR2 SVGAGI. The CDR3 protein is CASSYQQPASAYEQYF. As DNA, the CDR3 is TGTGCCAGCAGTTACCAACAGCCGGCCTCCGCCTACGAGCAGTACTTC.

The rearrangement joins TRBV19 to TRBJ2-3, with TRBD2 matching 8 bases. Germline CDR1 is LNHDA and CDR2 is SQIVND (reference sequence). V was pared by 1 base and J by 2 bases, with 2 bases of the junction left unmatched. The CDR3 extends over 15 amino acids. CDR3 nucleotides: TGTGCCAGTAGTATAGTAGCGGGACCCACAGATACGCAGTATTTT. Translated: CASSIVAGPTDTQYF.

The chain couples TRBV11-2 to TRBJ2-3; D might be TRBD1 (6 bases). The CDR3 loop spans 15 amino acids. Germline CDR1 SGHAT, CDR2 FQNNGV. V was pared by 5 bases and J by 4 bases, with 16 bases between. The CDR3 DNA reads TGTGCCAGCAGCACGGAAACACCAGGGGCAGATACGCAGTATTTT. This encodes CASSTETPGADTQYF.

This clone has more than one count but fewer than ten. This sequence joins TRBV27 and TRBJ2-7; possibly TRBD1 for D (6 bases). V was cut by 2 bases and J by 5 bases, with 13 bases left in between. The CDR3 is 14 amino acids. CDR1 is MNHEY, CDR2 SMNVEV, per germline (reference sequence). CDR3 residues: CASSLIVGQHEQYF. The CDR3 region has the DNA TGTGCCAGCAGTTTAATAGTCGGACAGCACGAGCAGTACTTC.

The chain combines TRBV2 with TRBJ1-6; D unresolved. Germline V lookup: CDR1 SNHLY, CDR2 FYNNEI. The length of the CDR3 is 15 residues. Trimming removed 1 base from V and 9 bases from J, with 13 bases in between. The CDR3 nucleotides are TGTGCCAGCAGTGAAGGGTCCAACGAGAGTTCACCCCTCCACTTT. This sequence encodes CASSEGSNESSPLHF. Drawing the rest from reference TRBV2 and TRBJ1-6, the complete variable domain is EPEVTQTPSHQVTQMGQEVILRCVPISNHLYFYWYRQILGQKVEFLVSFYNNEISEKSEIFDDQFSVERPDGSNFTLKIRSTKLEDSAMYFCASSEGSNESSPLHFGNGTRLTVT.

The chain uses TRBV19 and TRBJ2-3; TRBD2 aligns across 13 bases. Germline V gene sequence: CDR1 LNHDA, CDR2 SQIVND (reference sequence). V lost 6 bases to trimming and J lost 6 bases; unmatched junction nucleotides: 6. The CDR3 sequence is 15 residues long. CDR3 DNA sequence: TGTGCCAGTAGCTCTGGACTAGCGGGGGTGGATACGCAGTATTTT. This translates into CASSSGLAGVDTQYF.

The sample holds one count of this clone. In DNA form, the CDR3 reads TGTGCCAGCTCACCACTTACTGAGAACACTGAAGCTTTCTTT. This sequence encodes CASSPLTENTEAFF. The genes are TRBV18 and TRBJ1-1, with D unclear. Germline V CDR1 and CDR2: KGHSH, LQKENI. V was clipped by 1 base and J by 1 base, with 7 bases between them. This CDR3 is 14 amino acids long.

As for this clone: The same CDR3 also results from other DNA sequences found in this sample. The rearrangement links TRBV30 to TRBJ1-2; D might be TRBD1 (5 bases). The CDR3 contains 14 residues. The V gene lost 2 bases and the J gene lost 3 bases, with 13 bases spanning the gap. CDR1 and CDR2 from the germline V gene are GTSNPN and SVGIG (reference sequence). The CDR3 loop reads CAWSTTERYYGYTF. The CDR3 DNA reads TGTGCCTGGAGTACGACAGAGAGATACTATGGCTACACCTTC.

This rearrangement joins TRBV4-1 to TRBJ1-1; 8 bases align to TRBD1. With V trimmed by 5 bases and J by 1 base, 6 bases remained unmatched. The germline V gene has CDR1 MGHRA and CDR2 YSYEKL. The CDR3 is 15 amino acids. CDR3 in amino acids: CASSTTGGTNTEAFF. The CDR3 region has the DNA TGCGCCAGCAGCACAACAGGGGGTACGAACACTGAAGCTTTCTTT.